The sequence of this T cell receptor (beta chain) was determined in a study of T cells in Graves' hyperthyroidism and ophthalmopathy. General study findings and limits: Before onset, by a median of around six months, the model predicted ophthalmopathy. From stable hyperthyroidism, ophthalmopathy was set apart by a 13 V-J model. Expanded thyroid clonotypes (above 0.001) were mostly also found in blood.

This clonotype came up a few times. Antigen: not known. Using RNA transcripts as the source, TCR beta CDR3 regions were amplified. Researchers ran a first-round RT-PCR on the TCR CDR3 using the HTBI primer set. TCRdb reprocessed the multiplex PCR reads with MiXCR, giving one entry per CDR3 protein. This table holds 700,000 or so distinct CDR3 sequences, 14% found once. The CDR3 totals 14 residues. Germline CDR1 reads SGHNT; CDR2 reads YENEEA. V was trimmed by 1 base and J by 7 bases, leaving 12 bases between them. PBMCs were derived from roughly 9.6 ml fresh peripheral blood. The genes are TRBV11-3 and TRBJ2-3, with D uncertain. Sequenced: blood. The receptor was isolated from a woman between 50 and 59 years old with Graves' ophthalmopathy. The chain's CDR3 is CASSLGFLQHTQYF. The CDR3 DNA is TGTGCCAGCAGCTTAGGTTTTTTACAGCATACGCAGTATTTT.